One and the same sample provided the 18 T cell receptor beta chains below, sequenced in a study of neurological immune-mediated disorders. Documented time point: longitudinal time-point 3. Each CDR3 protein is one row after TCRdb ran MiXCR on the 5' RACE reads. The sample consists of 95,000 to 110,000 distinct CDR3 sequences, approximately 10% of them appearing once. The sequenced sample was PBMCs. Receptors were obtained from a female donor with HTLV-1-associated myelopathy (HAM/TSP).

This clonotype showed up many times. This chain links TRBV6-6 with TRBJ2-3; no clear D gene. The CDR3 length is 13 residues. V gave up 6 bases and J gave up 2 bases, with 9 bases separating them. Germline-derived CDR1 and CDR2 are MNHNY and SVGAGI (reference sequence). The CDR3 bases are TGTGCCAGCAGCCGGAAACACACAGATACGCAGTATTTT. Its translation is CASSRKHTDTQYF.

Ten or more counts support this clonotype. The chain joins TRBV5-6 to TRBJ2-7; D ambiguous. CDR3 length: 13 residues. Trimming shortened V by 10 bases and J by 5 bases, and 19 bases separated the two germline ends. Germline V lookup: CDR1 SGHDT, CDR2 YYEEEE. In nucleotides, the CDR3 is TGTGCCGGGCACGCGGTTGGAGTCGACGAGCAGTACTTC. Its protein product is CAGHAVGVDEQYF.

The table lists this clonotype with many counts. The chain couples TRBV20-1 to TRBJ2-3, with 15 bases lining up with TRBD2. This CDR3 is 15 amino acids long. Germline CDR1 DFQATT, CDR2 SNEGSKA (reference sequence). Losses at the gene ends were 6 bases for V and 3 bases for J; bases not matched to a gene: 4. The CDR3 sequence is CSARTSGRGTDTQYF. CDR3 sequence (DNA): TGCAGTGCACGGACTAGCGGGAGGGGGACAGATACGCAGTATTTT.

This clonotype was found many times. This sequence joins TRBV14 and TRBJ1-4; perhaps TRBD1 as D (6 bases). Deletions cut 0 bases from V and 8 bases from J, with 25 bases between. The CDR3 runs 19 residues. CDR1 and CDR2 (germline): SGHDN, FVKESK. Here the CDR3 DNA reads TGTGCCAGCAGCCAAGATGACTTGGGACACCGCCTGGGGGGAGAAAAACTGTTTTTT. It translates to CASSQDDLGHRLGGEKLFF.

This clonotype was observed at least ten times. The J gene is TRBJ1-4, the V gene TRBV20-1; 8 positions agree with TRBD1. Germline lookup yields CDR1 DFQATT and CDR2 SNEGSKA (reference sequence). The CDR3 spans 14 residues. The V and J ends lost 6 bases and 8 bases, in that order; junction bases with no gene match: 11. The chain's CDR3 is CSAPQGALFEKLFF. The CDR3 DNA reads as TGCAGTGCCCCGCAGGGGGCCCTCTTCGAAAAACTGTTTTTT.

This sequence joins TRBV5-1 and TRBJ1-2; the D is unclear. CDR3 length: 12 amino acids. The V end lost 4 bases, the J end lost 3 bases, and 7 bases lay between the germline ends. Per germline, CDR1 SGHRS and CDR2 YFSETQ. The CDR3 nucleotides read TGCGCCAGCAGCGGCACTGACTATGGCTACACCTTC. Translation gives CASSGTDYGYTF.

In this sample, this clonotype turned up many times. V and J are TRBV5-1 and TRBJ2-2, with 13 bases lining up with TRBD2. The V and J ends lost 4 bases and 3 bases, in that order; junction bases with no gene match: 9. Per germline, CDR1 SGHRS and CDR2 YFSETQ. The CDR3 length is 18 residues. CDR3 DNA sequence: TGCGCCAGCAGCCCTGGACTAGCGGGGGACAGCGACACCGGGGAGCTGTTTTTT. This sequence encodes CASSPGLAGDSDTGELFF. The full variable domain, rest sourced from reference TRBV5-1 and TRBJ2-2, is KAGVTQTPRYLIKTRGQQVTLSCSPISGHRSVSWYQQTPGQGLQFLFEYFSETQRNKGNFPGRFSGRQFSNSRSEMNVSTLELGDSALYLCASSPGLAGDSDTGELFFGEGSRLTVL.

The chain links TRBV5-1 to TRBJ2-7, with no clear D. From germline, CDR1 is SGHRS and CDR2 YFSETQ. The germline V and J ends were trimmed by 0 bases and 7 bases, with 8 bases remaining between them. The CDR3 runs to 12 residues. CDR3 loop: CASSLDGREQYF. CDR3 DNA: TGCGCCAGCAGCTTGGACGGTCGGGAGCAGTACTTC.

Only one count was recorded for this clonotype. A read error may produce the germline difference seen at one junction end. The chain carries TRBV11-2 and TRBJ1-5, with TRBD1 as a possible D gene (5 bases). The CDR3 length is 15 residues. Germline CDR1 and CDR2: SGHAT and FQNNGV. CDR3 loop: CASSALGGSNQTQHF. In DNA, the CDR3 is TGTGCCAGCAGCGCCCTCGGGGGATCCAATCAGACCCAGCATTTT.

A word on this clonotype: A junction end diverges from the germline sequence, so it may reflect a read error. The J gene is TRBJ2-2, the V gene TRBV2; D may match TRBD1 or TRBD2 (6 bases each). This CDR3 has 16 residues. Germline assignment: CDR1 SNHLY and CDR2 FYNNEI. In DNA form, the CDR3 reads TGTGCCAGCAGTGAAGCGCTTCGGGGGACAACCGGGGAGCTATTTTTT. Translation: CASSEALRGTTGELFF.

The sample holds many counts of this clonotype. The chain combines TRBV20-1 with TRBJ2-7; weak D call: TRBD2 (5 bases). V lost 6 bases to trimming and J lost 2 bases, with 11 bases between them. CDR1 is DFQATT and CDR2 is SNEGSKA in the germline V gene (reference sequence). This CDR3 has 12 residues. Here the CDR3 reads CSAERGTYEQYF. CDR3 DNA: TGCAGTGCCGAGCGAGGGACCTACGAGCAGTACTTC.

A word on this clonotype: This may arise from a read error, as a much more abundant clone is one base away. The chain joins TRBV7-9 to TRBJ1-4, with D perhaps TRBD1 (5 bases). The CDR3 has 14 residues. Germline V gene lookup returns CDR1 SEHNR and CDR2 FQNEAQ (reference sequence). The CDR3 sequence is CANSFGGDNEKLFF. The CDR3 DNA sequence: TGTGCCAACAGCTTTGGGGGGGATAATGAAAAACTGTTTTTT.

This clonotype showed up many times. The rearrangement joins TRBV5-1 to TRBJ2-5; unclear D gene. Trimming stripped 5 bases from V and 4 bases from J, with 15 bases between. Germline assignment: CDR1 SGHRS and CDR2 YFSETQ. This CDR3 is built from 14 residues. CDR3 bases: TGCGCCAGCAGTGAATTCCAGGTGGGAGAGACCCAGTACTTC. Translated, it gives CASSEFQVGETQYF.

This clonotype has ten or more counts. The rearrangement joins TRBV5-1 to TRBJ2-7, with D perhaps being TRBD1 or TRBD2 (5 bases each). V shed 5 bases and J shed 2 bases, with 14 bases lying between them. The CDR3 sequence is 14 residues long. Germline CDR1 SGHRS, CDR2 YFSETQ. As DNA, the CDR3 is TGCGCCAGCAGTCCCGGGACCGACCCCTACGAGCAGTACTTC. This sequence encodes CASSPGTDPYEQYF.

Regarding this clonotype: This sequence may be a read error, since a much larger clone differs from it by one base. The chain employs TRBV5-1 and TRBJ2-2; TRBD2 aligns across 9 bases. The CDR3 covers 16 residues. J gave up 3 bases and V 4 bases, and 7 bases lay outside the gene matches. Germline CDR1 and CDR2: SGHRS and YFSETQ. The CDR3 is CASSHSAGGYTGELFF. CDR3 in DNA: TGCGCCAGCAGCCATTCAGCGGGGGGATACACCGGGGAGCTGTTTTTT. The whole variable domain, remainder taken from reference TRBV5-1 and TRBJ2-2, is KAGVTQTPRYLIKTRGQQVTLSCSPISGHRSVSWYQQTPGQGLQFLFEYFSETQRNKGNFPGRFSGRQFSNSRSEMNVSTLELGDSALYLCASSHSAGGYTGELFFGEGSRLTVL.

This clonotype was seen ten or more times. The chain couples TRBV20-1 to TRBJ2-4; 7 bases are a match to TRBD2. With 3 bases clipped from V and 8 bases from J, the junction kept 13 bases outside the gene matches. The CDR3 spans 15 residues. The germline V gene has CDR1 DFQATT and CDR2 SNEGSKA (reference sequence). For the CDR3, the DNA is TGCAGTGCTAGGACAAGCGGGGCCGCTTCGGACATTCAGTACTTC. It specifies CSARTSGAASDIQYF.

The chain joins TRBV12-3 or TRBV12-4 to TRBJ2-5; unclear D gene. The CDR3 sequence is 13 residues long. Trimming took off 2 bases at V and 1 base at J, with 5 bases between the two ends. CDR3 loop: CASSLFPQETQYF. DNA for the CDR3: TGTGCCAGCAGTTTATTCCCCCAAGAGACCCAGTACTTC.

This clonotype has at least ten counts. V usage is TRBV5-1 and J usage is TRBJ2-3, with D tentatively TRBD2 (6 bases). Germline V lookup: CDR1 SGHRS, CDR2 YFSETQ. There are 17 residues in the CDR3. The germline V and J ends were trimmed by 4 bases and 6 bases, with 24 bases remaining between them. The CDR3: CASSPPRGAGGSDTQYF. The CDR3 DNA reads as TGCGCCAGCAGCCCCCCTAGGGGAGCAGGAGGGTCTGATACGCAGTATTTT.